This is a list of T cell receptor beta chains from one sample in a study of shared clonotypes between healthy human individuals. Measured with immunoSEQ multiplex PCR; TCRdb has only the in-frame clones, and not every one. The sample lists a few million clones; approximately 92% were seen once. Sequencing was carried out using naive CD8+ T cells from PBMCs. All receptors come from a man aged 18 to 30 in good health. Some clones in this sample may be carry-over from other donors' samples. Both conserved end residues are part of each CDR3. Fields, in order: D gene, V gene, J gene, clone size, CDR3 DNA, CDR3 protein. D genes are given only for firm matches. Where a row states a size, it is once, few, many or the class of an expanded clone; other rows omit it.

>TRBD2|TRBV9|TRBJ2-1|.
TGTGCCAGCAGCCCCCTAGCGGGAGAACCTTTGGATGAGCAGTTCTTC
CASSPLAGEPLDEQFF
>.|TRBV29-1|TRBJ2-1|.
TGCAGCGTTGTAGGGACGGTCAACAATGAGCAGTTCTTC
CSVVGTVNNEQFF
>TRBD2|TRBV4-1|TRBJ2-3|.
TGCGCCAGCAGCCAAGTAAGCGGGAGAGGAACAGATACGCAGTATTTT
CASSQVSGRGTDTQYF
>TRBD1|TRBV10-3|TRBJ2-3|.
TGTGCCATCAGTGAAGGGACAGGGAGCACAGATACGCAGTATTTT
CAISEGTGSTDTQYF
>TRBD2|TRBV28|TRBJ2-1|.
TGTGCCAGCAGTATACGCCCGAAGGGAGCGGGAGGATACAATGAGCAGTTCTTC
CASSIRPKGAGGYNEQFF
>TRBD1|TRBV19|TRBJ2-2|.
TGTGCCAGTAGTTCCGGGACAGGCTACACCGGGGAGCTGTTTTTT
CASSSGTGYTGELFF
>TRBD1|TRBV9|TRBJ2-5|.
TGTGCCAGCAGCGTAGGAGGGACAGGGACCCTAGGAACCCAGTACTTC
CASSVGGTGTLGTQYF
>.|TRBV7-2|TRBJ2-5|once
TGTGCCAGCAGCTACGGACTGGGGGGAGAGACCCAGTACTTC
CASSYGLGGETQYF
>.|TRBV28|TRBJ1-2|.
TGTGCCAGCAGTTTAGCAGGGACGGCCGTATACACCTTC
CASSLAGTAVYTF
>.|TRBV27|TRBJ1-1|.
TGTGCCAGCAGTTTATCGGGGGGGGCCAACACTGAAGCTTTCTTT
CASSLSGGANTEAFF
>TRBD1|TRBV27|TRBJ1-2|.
TGTGCCAGCAGTGGACAGGGCGACTACACCTTC
CASSGQGDYTF
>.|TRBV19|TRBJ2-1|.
TGTGCCAGTAGTATAGTTAGGGATCGGGGGAATGAGCAGTTCTTC
CASSIVRDRGNEQFF
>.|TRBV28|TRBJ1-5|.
TGTGCCAGCAGGTGGGGGGTTAGTCAGCCCCAGCATTTT
CASRWGVSQPQHF
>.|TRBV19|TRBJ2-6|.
TGTGCCAGTAGTATTATCCGGACCGGGGCCAACGTCCTGACTTTC
CASSIIRTGANVLTF
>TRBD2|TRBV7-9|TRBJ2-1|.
TGTGCCAGCAGCCCCCGGACTAGCGGTCTCTACAATGAGCAGTTCTTC
CASSPRTSGLYNEQFF
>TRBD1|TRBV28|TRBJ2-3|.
TGTGCCAGCAGCGACCCCGGGACAGGGATATCAGATACGCAGTATTTT
CASSDPGTGISDTQYF
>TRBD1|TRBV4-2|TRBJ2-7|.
TGTGCCAGCAGCCCATCAGGGGGAACCACCTACGAGCAGTACTTC
CASSPSGGTTYEQYF
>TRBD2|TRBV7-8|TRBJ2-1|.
TGTGCCAGCAGCTTAGTCTTAGCGGGGTGGAATGAGCAGTTCTTC
CASSLVLAGWNEQFF
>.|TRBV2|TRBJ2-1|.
TGTGCCAGCAGAGCAGGGTTCTCTGGTGAGCAGTTCTTC
CASRAGFSGEQFF
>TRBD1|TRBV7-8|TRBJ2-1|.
TGTGCCAGCAGCTCTCCCGGACAGGGGGCCCTATATGAGCAGTTCTTC
CASSSPGQGALYEQFF
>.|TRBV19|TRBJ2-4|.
TGTGCCAGTACGGGGCTATACCGTTCTGACATTCAGTACTTC
CASTGLYRSDIQYF
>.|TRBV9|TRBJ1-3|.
TGTGCCAGCACCCCTCGGGGGGCGCCTGGAAACACCATATATTTT
CASTPRGAPGNTIYF
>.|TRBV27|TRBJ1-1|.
TGTGCCAGCAGTTTAGTCGGGGGGGACACTGAAGCTTTCTTT
CASSLVGGDTEAFF
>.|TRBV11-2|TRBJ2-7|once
TGTGCCAGCAGCTGGGAGAAGTTTGGCTACGAGCAGTACTTC
CASSWEKFGYEQYF
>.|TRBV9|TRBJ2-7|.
TGTGCCAGCAGCGTAGATGGGGGATCCTACGAGCAGTACTTC
CASSVDGGSYEQYF
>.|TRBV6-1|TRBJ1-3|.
TGTGCCAGCAGTGAATGGGCGCCTGGGGTCTCTGGAAACACCATATATTTT
CASSEWAPGVSGNTIYF
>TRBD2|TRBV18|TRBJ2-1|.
TGTGCCAGCTCACTGACTAGTAGCGGGTTAAGCTCCTACAATGAGCAGTTCTTC
CASSLTSSGLSSYNEQFF
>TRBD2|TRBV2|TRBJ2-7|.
TGTGCCAGCAGTGAAGTGGGACTAGCGGGAGAGCAGTTGAGGGGCGAGCAGTACTTC
CASSEVGLAGEQLRGEQYF
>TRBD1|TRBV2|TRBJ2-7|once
TGTGCCAGCAGTGAGGGGACAGCGTCCTACGAGCAGTACTTC
CASSEGTASYEQYF
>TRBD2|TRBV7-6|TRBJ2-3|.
TGTGCCAGCAGCTTAGTGGCAGCGGGGGGGATCACAGATACGCAGTATTTT
CASSLVAAGGITDTQYF
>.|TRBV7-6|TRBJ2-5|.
TGTGCCAGCAGCCGTCGGGCGGGGGAGACCCAGTACTTC
CASSRRAGETQYF
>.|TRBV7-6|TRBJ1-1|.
TGTGCCAGCAGCTTGTCCCCGGGGGGATCTGAAGCTTTCTTT
CASSLSPGGSEAFF
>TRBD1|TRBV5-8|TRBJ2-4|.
TGTGCCAGCTGGAAGACAGGGGAGAGAGCCAAAAACATTCAGTACTTC
CASWKTGERAKNIQYF
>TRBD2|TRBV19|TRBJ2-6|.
TGTGCCAGTAAAACACTAGCGGGAGGCATCTCTGGGGCCAACGTCCTGACTTTC
CASKTLAGGISGANVLTF
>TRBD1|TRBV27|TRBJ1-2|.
TGTGCCAGCAGCAATGGGGGACAGGCAGGCTATGGCTACACCTTC
CASSNGGQAGYGYTF
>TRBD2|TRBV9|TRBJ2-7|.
TGTGCCAGCAGCGCAATGGGACTAGCGGGAAATGAGCAGTACTTC
CASSAMGLAGNEQYF
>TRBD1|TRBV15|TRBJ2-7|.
TGTGCCACCAGCGCGGGGACAGGGGGCTACGAGCAGTACTTC
CATSAGTGGYEQYF
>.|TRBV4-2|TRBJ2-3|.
TGTGCCAGCAGCCAAAGTGGAAAGACAGATACGCAGTATTTT
CASSQSGKTDTQYF
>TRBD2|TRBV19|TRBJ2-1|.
TGTGCCAGCCGGTGGACTAGCGCGCCTTCCTACAATGAGCAGTTCTTC
CASRWTSAPSYNEQFF
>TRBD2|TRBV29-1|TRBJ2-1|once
TGCAGCGCCTCGGGCGGGAGCTCCTACAATGAGCAGTTCTTC
CSASGGSSYNEQFF
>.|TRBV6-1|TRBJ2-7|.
TGTGCCAGCACCCTGGACAACTACGAGCAGTACTTC
CASTLDNYEQYF
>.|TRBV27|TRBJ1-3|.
TGTGCCTCCCAGGCAGGGCTGGCTGGAAACACCATATATTTT
CASQAGLAGNTIYF
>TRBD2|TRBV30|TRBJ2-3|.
TGTGCCTGGAGTGGCCCCTTCCCCGCTAGCGGGAGGCAAAAAGATACGCAGTATTTT
CAWSGPFPASGRQKDTQYF
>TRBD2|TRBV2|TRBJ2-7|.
TGTGCCACCGCCTGGGGGACTAGCAACGAGCAGTACTTC
CATAWGTSNEQYF
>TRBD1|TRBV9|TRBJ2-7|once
TGTGCCAGCAGCCCCGGACAGGGGACGTACGAGCAGTACTTC
CASSPGQGTYEQYF
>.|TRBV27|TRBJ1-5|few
TGTGCCAGCAGTTCATGGGGGGGCAATCAGCCCCAGCATTTT
CASSSWGGNQPQHF
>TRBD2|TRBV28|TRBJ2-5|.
TGTGCCAGCACAATTCCGACTAGCGGGTTACAAGAGACCCAGTACTTC
CASTIPTSGLQETQYF
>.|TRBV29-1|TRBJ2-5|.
TGCAGCGTTGTACCGGGGCCCGAGGAGACCCAGTACTTC
CSVVPGPEETQYF
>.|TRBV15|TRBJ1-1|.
TGTGCCACCAGCAGACAAGGCAGGAACACTGAAGCTTTCTTT
CATSRQGRNTEAFF
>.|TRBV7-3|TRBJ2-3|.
TGTGCCAGCAGCTCCCTGGGCACTAGCACAGATACGCAGTATTTT
CASSSLGTSTDTQYF